This entry lists 21 T cell receptor beta chains sequenced from one sample in a study of regulatory T cells in long-lasting Graves disease. The sample's time point: newly diagnosed GD, antithyroid drugs for less than 3 months. The authors made the TCR library using RNA they extracted from PBMCs. In building TCR beta libraries, iRepertoire HTBI primers were used together with Arm-PCR of CDR3 regions. TCRdb fed the multiplex PCR reads into MiXCR, producing one record per CDR3 protein. The sample includes about 470,000 distinct CDR3 sequences, 15% to 20% of them seen just once. In addition, the sample was reused for a study of T cells in Graves' hyperthyroidism and ophthalmopathy.

The sample was peripheral blood mononuclear cells (PBMCs), taken at new diagnosis, from a patient treated with antithyroid drugs. The receptors come from a middle-aged man with Graves disease.

This clonotype has a handful of counts. The chain recombines TRBV15 with TRBJ1-5, with a tentative D call TRBD1 (5 bases). Germline CDR1 LNHNV, CDR2 YYDKDF (reference sequence). The CDR3 loop spans 15 amino acids. Between the trimmed V and J ends, which lost 5 bases and 3 bases, there was a span of 14 bases. CDR3 sequence: CATSLPAGNNQPQHF. The CDR3 region has the DNA TGTGCCACCAGCCTACCGGCAGGGAACAATCAGCCCCAGCATTTT.

Many counts were recorded for this clonotype. The chain joins TRBV5-1 to TRBJ2-7; TRBD2 matches at 10 bases. Germline loops: CDR1 SGHRS, CDR2 YFSETQ. The CDR3 totals 14 residues. The V and J ends lost 2 bases and 4 bases, in that order; junction bases with no gene match: 3. CDR3: CASSFTSGIYEQYF. In nucleotides, the CDR3 is TGCGCCAGCAGCTTTACTAGCGGGATTTACGAGCAGTACTTC.

In this sample, this clonotype turned up a few times. This chain links TRBV9 with TRBJ2-5; D is perhaps TRBD2 (6 bases). The CDR3 spans 14 residues. V lost 4 bases to trimming and J lost 2 bases, with 12 bases between them. CDR1 is SGDLS, CDR2 YYNGEE, per germline. This CDR3 reads CASSQFGTQETQYF. The CDR3 DNA sequence: TGTGCCAGCAGCCAATTTGGGACTCAAGAGACCCAGTACTTC.

Note on this clonotype: Sequence at one end of the junction differs from germline and may be a read error. The chain's CDR3 is CASRLEGRMNTEAFF. The CDR3, as DNA: TGTGCCAGCAGGTTGGAGGGACGGATGAACACTGAAGCTTTCTTT. The chain joins TRBV5-6 to TRBJ1-1; TRBD1 is a possible D gene (5 bases). The CDR3 extends over 15 amino acids. Germline V CDR1 and CDR2: SGHDT, YYEEEE.

Note on this clonotype: A much larger clone lies one base from this, so it may be a read error. The chain employs TRBV7-3 and TRBJ1-4, with D possibly matching TRBD1 (6 bases). Trimming shortened V by 4 bases and J by 0 bases, and 24 bases separated the two germline ends. Germline-derived CDR1 and CDR2 are SGHTA and FQGTGA. The CDR3 runs 20 residues. The CDR3 DNA reads TGTGCCAGCAGCTCTCGAACCGGGACATCCGTGTCCGCAACTAATGAAAAACTGTTTTTT. It encodes CASSSRTGTSVSATNEKLFF.

V and J are TRBV20-1 and TRBJ2-1, with TRBD2 identical over 7 bases. Germline CDR1 DFQATT, CDR2 SNEGSKA (reference sequence). With V trimmed by 0 bases and J by 14 bases, 7 bases remained unmatched. The CDR3 length is 12 residues. For the CDR3, the DNA is TGCAGTGCTAGAGATCTAGCTAGCGGAAAGTTCTTC. Translation: CSARDLASGKFF.

This chain joins TRBV7-9 and TRBJ2-7; weak D call: TRBD1 (7 bases). V gave up 7 bases and J gave up 2 bases, with 15 bases separating them. The CDR3 spans 14 residues. Germline loops: CDR1 SEHNR, CDR2 FQNEAQ (reference sequence). CDR3 residues: CASIAGQWPYEQYF. CDR3 bases: TGTGCCAGCATCGCGGGACAGTGGCCCTACGAGCAGTACTTC.

There are many counts of this clonotype. The V gene is TRBV28, the J gene TRBJ1-2, with 9 bases that match TRBD1. From germline, CDR1 is MDHEN and CDR2 SYDVKM. The J segment lost 6 bases and the V segment lost 6 bases, leaving 5 bases of the junction unmatched. The CDR3 is 13 residues long. The CDR3 is CASRVTGGNGYTF. The CDR3 nucleotides are TGTGCCAGCAGGGTGACAGGGGGAAATGGCTACACCTTC.

The gene calls are TRBV6-5 and TRBJ2-3; the match to TRBD2 covers 8 bases. The CDR3 length is 16 residues. The germline CDR1 and CDR2 sequences are MNHEY and SVGAGI. V lost 0 bases to trimming and J lost 3 bases; unmatched junction nucleotides: 5. The CDR3 coding sequence is TGTGCCAGCAGTTACTCGACAGTAGCGGGGACAGATACGCAGTATTTT. Translated, it gives CASSYSTVAGTDTQYF.

This clonotype was observed many times. The rearrangement links TRBV28 to TRBJ1-1; TRBD1 aligns across 9 bases. The V and J ends lost 7 bases and 1 base, in that order; junction bases with no gene match: 7. The CDR3 extends over 15 amino acids. Germline V gene data show CDR1 as MDHEN and CDR2 as SYDVKM. The CDR3 DNA reads as TGTGCCAGCACCATGGACAGGGGCCAGAACACTGAAGCTTTCTTT. It yields the protein CASTMDRGQNTEAFF.

This clonotype has a count of ten or more. The chain carries TRBV9 and TRBJ1-1; D remains ambiguous. Germline CDR1 SGDLS, CDR2 YYNGEE. V gave up 0 bases and J gave up 1 base, with 13 bases separating them. The CDR3 has 16 amino acids. The CDR3 DNA reads as TGTGCCAGCAGCGTAGAGGCAAATCGAGGGAACACTGAAGCTTTCTTT. As protein: CASSVEANRGNTEAFF. Full variable domain (outside the CDR3, taken from reference TRBV9 and TRBJ1-1): DSGVTQTPKHLITATGQRVTLRCSPRSGDLSVYWYQQSLDQGLQFLIQYYNGEERAKGNILERFSAQQFPDLHSELNLSSLELGDSALYFCASSVEANRGNTEAFFGQGTRLTVV.

The rearrangement uses TRBV28 and TRBJ1-5, with a possible D match to TRBD1 (6 bases). This CDR3 has 14 amino acids. Trimming cost V 7 bases and J 3 bases, with 13 bases left between them. Germline loops: CDR1 MDHEN, CDR2 SYDVKM. The CDR3 region is CASTSGQINQPQHF. The CDR3 DNA follows: TGTGCCAGCACCTCCGGACAGATCAATCAGCCCCAGCATTTT.

A word on this clonotype: A read error may explain this, as a much larger clone is one base away. The chain has TRBV6-1 and TRBJ2-4; 8 bases align to TRBD1. The CDR3 contains 14 residues. With V trimmed by 7 bases and J by 8 bases, 10 bases remained unmatched. The V gene's germline CDR1 is MNHNS and CDR2 SASEGT. The CDR3 region is CASKSFGQGDIQYF. The CDR3 DNA is TGTGCCAGCAAGAGCTTTGGACAGGGTGACATTCAGTACTTC.

This clonotype has a count of ten or more. V usage is TRBV11-3 and J usage is TRBJ2-5, with TRBD2 as a possible D gene (6 bases). V dropped 9 bases and J dropped 4 bases, with 12 bases sitting between them. This CDR3 is 12 amino acids long. The germline V gene has CDR1 SGHNT and CDR2 YENEEA. The CDR3 DNA sequence: TGTGCCAGTCGTGGAGGGGCAGAGACCCAGTACTTC. This gives the protein CASRGGAETQYF.

There are many counts of this clonotype. This sequence joins TRBV28 and TRBJ2-3, with a weak D call TRBD2 (6 bases). The CDR3 runs to 15 residues. V lost 6 bases, J lost 1 base, and 14 bases lay in between. CDR1 and CDR2 (germline): MDHEN, SYDVKM. The CDR3 protein is CASRPSGDGTDTQYF. CDR3 DNA sequence: TGTGCCAGCAGGCCGTCGGGGGACGGCACAGATACGCAGTATTTT. Variable domain in full (rest from reference TRBV28 and TRBJ2-3): DVKVTQSSRYLVKRTGEKVFLECVQDMDHENMFWYRQDPGLGLRLIYFSYDVKMKEKGDIPEGYSVSREKKERFSLILESASTNQTSMYLCASRPSGDGTDTQYFGPGTRLTVL.

This clonotype occurred many times. The chain has TRBV27 and TRBJ2-1; TRBD2 is a possible D gene (5 bases). The ends were cut back, 0 bases at V and 3 bases at J, with 15 bases in the middle. CDR1 MNHEY and CDR2 SMNVEV come from the germline V gene (reference sequence). The CDR3 extends over 17 amino acids. CDR3 region: CASSLSGGGPSYNEQFF. The CDR3 region has the DNA TGTGCCAGCAGTTTATCCGGCGGCGGGCCCAGCTACAATGAGCAGTTCTTC.

This clonotype was recorded many times. The chain uses TRBV11-2 and TRBJ2-7, with a possible D match to TRBD2 (5 bases). There are 16 residues in the CDR3. Germline V gene lookup returns CDR1 SGHAT and CDR2 FQNNGV. Deletions cut 3 bases from V and 0 bases from J, with 15 bases between. CDR3 DNA sequence: TGTGCCAGCAGCTTCCACCCTCCGGGATCCTCCTACGAGCAGTACTTC. It translates to CASSFHPPGSSYEQYF.

This clonotype was observed at least ten times. The chain couples TRBV30 to TRBJ1-5, with TRBD1 as a possible D gene (6 bases). V was trimmed by 3 bases and J by 6 bases, leaving 12 bases between them. The CDR3 sequence is 13 residues long. CDR1 and CDR2 from the germline V gene are GTSNPN and SVGIG (reference sequence). CDR3 region: CAWSTGLGQPQHF. The CDR3 DNA reads TGTGCCTGGAGCACAGGGTTAGGTCAGCCCCAGCATTTT.

At least ten counts were recorded for this clonotype. This rearrangement joins TRBV18 to TRBJ1-1; a weak D match, TRBD1 (5 bases). Germline V CDR1 and CDR2: KGHSH, LQKENI. The CDR3 has 14 amino acids. The ends were cut back, 4 bases at V and 4 bases at J, with 13 bases in the middle. CDR3 protein: CASSLGTVSTEAFF. The CDR3 DNA reads as TGTGCCAGCTCACTAGGGACGGTGAGCACTGAAGCTTTCTTT.

V gene TRBV19 combines with J gene TRBJ2-1, with 9 nucleotides matching TRBD2. CDR3 size: 14 residues. Trimming took 3 bases from V and 9 from J; bases not matched to a gene: 6. CDR1 and CDR2 (germline): LNHDA, SQIVND (reference sequence). Here the CDR3 DNA reads TGTGCCAGTAGTATTGGTAGCGGGAGAGGTGAGCAGTTCTTC. It yields the protein CASSIGSGRGEQFF.

The V call is TRBV12-3 or TRBV12-4, the J call TRBJ1-1; D is possibly TRBD1 (5 bases). The CDR3 has 13 residues. V gave up 7 bases and J gave up 4 bases, with 13 bases separating them. CDR3 coding DNA: TGTGCCAGCAACAGACCGGGGGGCACTGAAGCTTTCTTT. This translates into CASNRPGGTEAFF.